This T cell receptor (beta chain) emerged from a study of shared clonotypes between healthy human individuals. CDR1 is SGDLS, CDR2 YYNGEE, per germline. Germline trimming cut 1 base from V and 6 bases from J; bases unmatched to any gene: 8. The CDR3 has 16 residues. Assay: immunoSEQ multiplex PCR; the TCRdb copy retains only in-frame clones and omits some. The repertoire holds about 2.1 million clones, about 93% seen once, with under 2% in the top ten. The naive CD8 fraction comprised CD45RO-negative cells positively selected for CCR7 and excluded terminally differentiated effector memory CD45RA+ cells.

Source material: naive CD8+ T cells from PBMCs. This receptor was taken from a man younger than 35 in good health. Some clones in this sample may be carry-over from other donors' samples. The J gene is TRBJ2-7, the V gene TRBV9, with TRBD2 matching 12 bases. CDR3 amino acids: CASSVSGLAGSSEQYF. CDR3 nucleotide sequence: TGTGCCAGCAGCGTAAGTGGACTAGCGGGATCAAGCGAGCAGTACTTC.